The rows below give T cell receptor beta chains drawn from one sample of a study of blood T cell repertoires in COVID-19. The protocol was immunoSEQ multiplex PCR, while the TCRdb copy is restricted to in-frame clones and leaves out a portion. The table lists under 250,000 clones, 80% of them singletons, with 13% in the top ten. The sequenced material came from peripheral blood. These receptor sequences come from a human donor in a cohort sampled during active COVID-19. The CDR3 runs from the conserved cysteine through the conserved F or W. The D gene is left open where the match is weak. Not every row has a clone size; where given, it reads once, few, many or a size class.

clone_size j_call v_call cdr3_length d_call cdr3_nt cdr3_aa
- TRBJ2-1 TRBV11-2 16 TRBD2 TGTGCCAGCAGCTGGCTAGCGGGGAACTCCTACAATGAGCAGTTCTTC CASSWLAGNSYNEQFF
- TRBJ1-1 TRBV28 12 - TGTGCCAGCAGTTTATCGGGGGGAGAAGCTTTCTTT CASSLSGGEAFF
- TRBJ1-1 TRBV28 14 TRBD1 TGTGCCAGCAGCCGACAGGGGGCTTACACTGAAGCTTTCTTT CASSRQGAYTEAFF
once TRBJ2-3 TRBV6-6 13 - TGTGCCAGCAGTTCCCCGACTAGTTATACGCAGTATTTT CASSSPTSYTQYF
- TRBJ1-3 TRBV7-2 12 - TGTGCCAGCAGTCGAGATCGTAACACCATATATTTT CASSRDRNTIYF
- TRBJ2-1 TRBV28 11 TRBD2 TGTGCCAGCAGTTTAGGGACTAGCCTGTTCTTC CASSLGTSLFF
- TRBJ1-6 TRBV19 15 TRBD1 TGTGCCAGTAGTATGCAGGGGGGTAATAATTCACCCCTCCACTTT CASSMQGGNNSPLHF
- TRBJ2-5 TRBV3-1/TRBV3-2 13 - TGTGCCAGCAGCCAATCCTACCAAGAGACCCAGTACTTC CASSQSYQETQYF
- TRBJ2-7 TRBV2 16 TRBD1 TGTGCCAGCGGCGGTCTATTCCGGGACAGGGGTCGGGAGCAGTACTTC CASGGLFRDRGREQYF
- TRBJ1-1 TRBV18 14 - TGTGCCAGCTCACCGGCCACAGGGAACACTGAAGCTTTCTTT CASSPATGNTEAFF
- TRBJ1-1 TRBV6-1 13 - TGTGCCAGCAGTGAAACGCGGGGCACTGAAGCTTTCTTT CASSETRGTEAFF
- TRBJ1-5 TRBV28 13 - TGTGCCAGCAGTCTAAAGTGGGGCAAGCCCCAGCATTTT CASSLKWGKPQHF
- TRBJ2-7 TRBV5-1 14 - TGCGCCAGCAGCTTGAGAGGGCCGCGTTACGAGCAGTACTTC CASSLRGPRYEQYF
- TRBJ1-5 TRBV28 12 - TGTGCCAGCAGCACGGGTAATCAGCCCCAGCATTTT CASSTGNQPQHF
- TRBJ2-1 TRBV10-3 13 - TGTGCCATCAGTGAGTCGGAGATTAATGAGCAGTTCTTC CAISESEINEQFF
- TRBJ2-1 TRBV5-4 14 TRBD2 TGTGCCAGCAGCTGGAAGGGGACTAGCAATGAGCAGTTCTTC CASSWKGTSNEQFF
once TRBJ1-2 TRBV5-1 15 TRBD1 TGCGCCAGCAGCTCGGGACAGGAGCCTAACTATGGCTACACCTTC CASSSGQEPNYGYTF
- TRBJ1-2 TRBV19 15 - TGTGCCAGTAGTATAAATGGGGGCCGCCGCCATGGCTACACCTTC CASSINGGRRHGYTF
- TRBJ2-5 TRBV5-1 16 TRBD1 TGCGCCAGCAGCTTGGCCGGACAGGTTGGAATGGAGACCCAGTACTTC CASSLAGQVGMETQYF
- TRBJ1-1 TRBV5-6 12 - TGTGCCAGCAGCTTGGTGGCTACTGAAGCTTTCTTT CASSLVATEAFF
- TRBJ2-3 TRBV3-1/TRBV3-2 16 TRBD2 TGTGCCAGCAGCCAGTGGAGCGGGGGGGCAGAAGATACGCAGTATTTT CASSQWSGGAEDTQYF
- TRBJ2-3 TRBV7-2 15 - TGTGCCAGCAGCTTAGGGGACACGGTTTCTCTTACGCAGTATTTT CASSLGDTVSLTQYF
once TRBJ2-3 TRBV6-1 16 - TGTGCCAGCAGTGACCCTAGCGATCCTAGCACAGATACGCAGTATTTT CASSDPSDPSTDTQYF
few TRBJ2-7 TRBV28 17 - TGTGCCAGCAATTACCCTGCCGGGACAAGGAACCCCTACGAGCAGTACTTC CASNYPAGTRNPYEQYF
- TRBJ2-7 TRBV6-5 14 TRBD1 TGTGCCAGCAGTTACTCCGACAGGGCATACGAGCAGTACTTC CASSYSDRAYEQYF
- TRBJ2-1 TRBV7-3 13 - TGTGCCAGCAGCTTAAGTGTCGACAATGAGCAGTTCTTC CASSLSVDNEQFF
- TRBJ1-2 TRBV5-4 13 TRBD1 TGTGCCAGCAGCTCGACAGGGAACTATGGCTACACCTTC CASSSTGNYGYTF
once TRBJ2-5 TRBV5-6 15 TRBD2 TGTGCCAGCAGGCCGGGACTAGCGGGGGGAGAGACCCAGTACTTC CASRPGLAGGETQYF
- TRBJ1-6 TRBV28 12 - TGTGCCAGCAGTTTACCAAATTCACCCCTCCACTTT CASSLPNSPLHF
- TRBJ2-5 TRBV10-3 14 TRBD1 TGTGCCATCAGTGAGAGACAGGGTGGGGAGACCCAGTACTTC CAISERQGGETQYF
- TRBJ1-2 TRBV6-6 15 - TGTGCCAGCAGTCAAGGTGGGGCAGACCCCTATGGCTACACCTTC CASSQGGADPYGYTF
once TRBJ2-1 TRBV9 14 TRBD2 TGTGCCAGCAGTCGACTAGCGGGAGTAAATGAGCAGTTCTTC CASSRLAGVNEQFF
once TRBJ2-1 TRBV20-1 17 TRBD2 TGCAGTGCTAGTAGGACTAGCGGGAGGAAGGCCTACAATGAGCAGTTCTTC CSASRTSGRKAYNEQFF
- TRBJ2-3 TRBV7-6 15 - TGTGCCAGCAGCCCTGGACACCCTGGGGTAGATACGCAGTATTTT CASSPGHPGVDTQYF
- TRBJ2-2 TRBV7-9 13 - TGTGCCAGCAGCTTACGAGAGTCCGGGGAGCTGTTTTTT CASSLRESGELFF
- TRBJ1-6 TRBV28 13 TRBD1 TGTGCCAGCAAAGGGACAGGGAATTCACCCCTCCACTTT CASKGTGNSPLHF
- TRBJ2-1 TRBV5-5 15 - TGTGCCAGCAGCTTGGGTTGGAGGGTGGGGGATGAGCAGTTCTTC CASSLGWRVGDEQFF
- TRBJ2-1 TRBV9 14 - TGTGCCAGCAGCGTAGCTCCTGGATCGGGTGAGCAGTTCTTC CASSVAPGSGEQFF
- TRBJ2-1 TRBV10-3 12 - TGTGCCATCCTTGGCAGCTACAATGAGCAGTTCTTC CAILGSYNEQFF
- TRBJ2-7 TRBV9 16 - TGTGCCAGCAGCCAGACGAGTGGGGGCAGTGCCTACGAGCAGTACTTC CASSQTSGGSAYEQYF
- TRBJ2-5 TRBV7-8 12 - TGTGCCAGCAGCCGACCTCAAGAGACCCAGTACTTC CASSRPQETQYF
- TRBJ2-7 TRBV28 14 TRBD2 TGTGCCAGCAGTCTAGCGGGGGGCACCTACGAGCAGTACTTC CASSLAGGTYEQYF
- TRBJ2-1 TRBV12-5 16 - TGTGCTAGTGGGAGTGACCGAGGGACTTATTACAATGAGCAGTTCTTC CASGSDRGTYYNEQFF
- TRBJ2-3 TRBV4-2 14 - TGTGCCAGCAGCCAGGCAGGATTTACAGATACGCAGTATTTT CASSQAGFTDTQYF
- TRBJ2-1 TRBV5-8 17 TRBD2 TGTGCCAGCAGCCGAGGGACTAGCGGGAGCTCCTACAATGAGCAGTTCTTC CASSRGTSGSSYNEQFF
once TRBJ2-5 TRBV3-1/TRBV3-2 15 - TGTGCCAGCAGCCAAGAGATGGTTGTAGTTGAGACCCAGTACTTC CASSQEMVVVETQYF
- TRBJ2-3 TRBV7-7 14 - TGTGCTAGCAGCCAGGGTAGGGTCACAGATACGCAGTATTTT CASSQGRVTDTQYF
- TRBJ2-6 TRBV4-2 17 - TGTGCCAGCAGCTTGGGTCCAGGGGTCTCTGGGGCCAACGTCCTGACTTTC CASSLGPGVSGANVLTF
few TRBJ1-5 TRBV5-4 15 - TGTGCCAGCAGCTTGGAAGGGGGGGGTGCCCAGCCCCAGCATTTT CASSLEGGGAQPQHF
- TRBJ2-1 TRBV15 14 - TGTGCCACCAGCAGGATGGGACTCTCGAATGAGCAGTTCTTC CATSRMGLSNEQFF